The present entry profiles one T cell receptor (beta chain) with its context. Original processing notes: It was from reference gene primer amplification that nucleated cell counts were estimated. The assay was immunoSEQ multiplex PCR, and TCRdb's table has in-frame clones only and misses some. The DNA was the basis for D and trimming; V, J and clone size are from that table. The table records tens of thousands of clones, roughly four fifths of them present only once. The data were taken from a study of blood T cell repertoires in COVID-19. Across the study: COVID-19 samples from acute and convalescent phases originated in the United States, Italy and Spain. Sample material is recorded as cDNA or gDNA derived from T cells, B-cell-depleted T cells, or PBMCs.

This clonotype was obtained from a man between 60 and 75 years old with active COVID-19. The sequenced material came from peripheral blood.

CDR3 in amino acids: CASTIQAYSGNTIYF. The CDR3 DNA reads TGTGCCAGCACCATCCAGGCCTACTCTGGAAACACCATATATTTT. This sequence joins TRBV6-5 and TRBJ1-3; D gene ambiguous. CDR1 is MNHEY and CDR2 is SVGAGI in the germline V gene. V lost 7 bases, J lost 0 bases, and 13 bases lay in between. This CDR3 has 15 residues.